The 32 T cell receptor beta chains reported below all come from one sample, sequenced in a study of shared clonotypes between healthy human individuals. Positive CCR7 selection of CD45RO-negative cells yielded the naive CD8 cells, and terminally differentiated effector memory CD45RA+ cells were excluded. TCRdb's table, derived via immunoSEQ multiplex PCR, lists solely in-frame clones and lacks some. Seen here are 800,000 to 950,000 clones, 90% to 97% observed once, and the top ten hold 0.2% to 0.25%. Sequencing was carried out using naive CD8+ T cells sorted from blood. The receptors derive from a man younger than 40 in good health.

This chain joins TRBV7-9 and TRBJ2-7, with D possibly TRBD1 on 6 matching bases. The V and J ends lost 0 bases and 4 bases respectively, with 10 bases between them. Germline V gives CDR1 SEHNR, CDR2 FQNEAQ (reference sequence). CDR3 length: 14 residues. The CDR3 bases are TGTGCCAGCAGCTTAGCGTCAGGGGATTACGAGCAGTACTTC. Translated, it gives CASSLASGDYEQYF.

The chain has TRBV29-1 and TRBJ2-5, with 14 positions matching TRBD2. This CDR3 comprises 16 residues. Trimming cost V 6 bases and J 3 bases; bases outside gene matches: 9. Germline V lookup: CDR1 SQVTM, CDR2 ANQGSEA. CDR3 DNA sequence: TGCAGCGTAGGGGGACTAGCGGGAGTCTCTGAAGAGACCCAGTACTTC. Its protein is CSVGGLAGVSEETQYF.

The count of this clone is one. The rearrangement joins TRBV7-2 to TRBJ2-1; D possibly corresponds to TRBD2 (6 bases). The CDR3 totals 15 residues. V gave up 4 bases and J gave up 0 bases, with 10 bases separating them. Per germline, CDR1 SGHTA and CDR2 FQGNSA. CDR3 coding DNA: TGTGCCAGCAGCTCAGCGGGCCGCTCCTACAATGAGCAGTTCTTC. The encoded protein is CASSSAGRSYNEQFF.

V is TRBV29-1 and J is TRBJ2-7; 10 positions match TRBD1. The CDR3 runs 15 residues. Germline assignment: CDR1 SQVTM and CDR2 ANQGSEA. V shed 7 bases, J shed 4 bases, and the junction held 13 bases outside the gene matches. The CDR3 DNA reads TGCAGCGCCCATTCTGTGGGACAGGGGCAATACGAGCAGTACTTC. This translates into CSAHSVGQGQYEQYF.

This chain connects TRBV27 to TRBJ2-3, with 9 bases fitting TRBD2. The CDR3 totals 14 residues. V gave up 7 bases and J gave up 6 bases; unmatched junction bases: 8. Germline-derived CDR1 and CDR2 are MNHEY and SMNVEV (reference sequence). CDR3 DNA: TGTGCCAGCACCCCAGCGGGAGGTTCTGATACGCAGTATTTT. This encodes CASTPAGGSDTQYF.

V is TRBV30 and J is TRBJ2-7; no reliable D call. CDR3 length equals 13 residues. V was cut by 2 bases and J by 6 bases, with 14 bases left in between. Germline values: CDR1 GTSNPN, CDR2 SVGIG (reference sequence). The DNA of the CDR3 is TGTGCCTGGAGTCCCATAGGCGTTGGCGAGCAGTACTTC. This gives the protein CAWSPIGVGEQYF.

The J gene is TRBJ2-1, the V gene TRBV28, with 12 bases lining up with TRBD2. Germline values: CDR1 MDHEN, CDR2 SYDVKM. There are 15 residues in the CDR3. Unmatched junction bases numbered 0, after V lost 2 bases and J lost 4 bases. The CDR3 sequence: CASSLGTSGYNEQFF. The CDR3 DNA sequence: TGTGCCAGCAGTTTAGGGACTAGCGGGTACAATGAGCAGTTCTTC.

V usage is TRBV7-9 and J usage is TRBJ2-2; D gene unclear. Germline V CDR1 and CDR2: SEHNR, FQNEAQ (reference sequence). The germline V and J ends were trimmed by 2 bases and 1 base, with 8 bases remaining between them. CDR3 length: 15 residues. Here the CDR3 DNA reads TGTGCCAGCAGCTTATATGCCGGGAACACCGGGGAGCTGTTTTTT. Its translation: CASSLYAGNTGELFF.

V gene TRBV14 combines with J gene TRBJ2-5; 7 nucleotides match TRBD2. V lost 6 bases to trimming and J lost 4 bases; unmatched junction nucleotides: 17. Germline lookup yields CDR1 SGHDN and CDR2 FVKESK. The CDR3 sequence is 17 residues long. The CDR3 protein is CASSHALGGRFGETQYF. The CDR3 DNA reads TGTGCCAGCAGTCATGCCTTGGGCGGGAGATTCGGAGAGACCCAGTACTTC.

This rearrangement joins TRBV6-6 to TRBJ2-7, with TRBD2 matching 10 bases. In germline, CDR1 is MNHNY, CDR2 SVGAGI (reference sequence). CDR3 size: 16 residues. The V segment lost 0 bases and the J segment 1 base; nucleotides outside the gene matches: 3. In DNA, the CDR3 is TGTGCCAGCAGTTACTCGAATAGCGGGAGGTCCTACGAGCAGTACTTC. Protein sequence: CASSYSNSGRSYEQYF.

This clone has more than one count but fewer than ten. The CDR3 region is CASSFQGTTGELFF. The CDR3 DNA reads as TGTGCCAGCAGTTTTCAGGGCACCACCGGGGAGCTGTTTTTT. This chain links TRBV27 with TRBJ2-2, with D perhaps TRBD1 (5 bases). The germline V and J ends were trimmed by 3 bases and 4 bases, with 9 bases remaining between them. The CDR3 contains 14 residues. The V gene's germline CDR1 is MNHEY and CDR2 SMNVEV (reference sequence).

The genes are TRBV13 and TRBJ2-2, with TRBD2 as a possible D gene (6 bases). This CDR3 spans 16 amino acids. Per the germline V gene, CDR1 is PRHDT and CDR2 is FYEKMQ (reference sequence). V shed 5 bases and J shed 5 bases, with 18 bases lying between them. The CDR3 reads CASSPSGTLSTGELFF. The DNA for the CDR3 is TGTGCCAGCAGCCCGTCCGGGACTCTGAGTACCGGGGAGCTGTTTTTT.

Concerning this clone itself: Additional DNA sequences in this sample encode the identical CDR3. The chain links TRBV27 to TRBJ2-7; tentatively, D is TRBD1 (5 bases). Germline V CDR1 and CDR2: MNHEY, SMNVEV (reference sequence). V was clipped by 4 bases and J by 3 bases, with 7 bases between them. This CDR3 region has 12 residues. The CDR3 DNA is TGTGCCAGCAGTTCCGACAGCTACGAGCAGTACTTC. Its protein product is CASSSDSYEQYF.

The chain carries TRBV14 and TRBJ2-5, with 11 bases lining up with TRBD2. Germline-derived CDR1 and CDR2 are SGHDN and FVKESK. This CDR3 region has 19 residues. V lost 9 bases and J lost 2; bases outside the gene matches: 20. The CDR3 DNA is TGTGCCAGATTTGGGCGGGGACTAGCGGACAAACGACCTCAAGAGACCCAGTACTTC. Its translation: CARFGRGLADKRPQETQYF.

The CDR3 sequence: CASSFSQGNEQYF. The CDR3 DNA sequence: TGTGCCAGCAGCTTCTCACAGGGGAACGAGCAGTACTTC. This chain joins TRBV27 and TRBJ2-7; the match to TRBD1 covers 7 bases. Trimming cost V 6 bases and J 5 bases; bases outside gene matches: 7. The CDR3 length is 13 residues. Per germline, CDR1 MNHEY and CDR2 SMNVEV (reference sequence).

The V call is TRBV7-9, the J call TRBJ2-3; TRBD1 agrees at 10 bases. With V trimmed by 5 bases and J by 1 base, 9 bases remained unmatched. CDR1 is SEHNR and CDR2 is FQNEAQ in the germline V gene (reference sequence). This CDR3 has 17 residues. The CDR3 DNA sequence: TGTGCCAGCAGCCCCAGGACTGGGACAGGGGGCACAGATACGCAGTATTTT. Protein: CASSPRTGTGGTDTQYF.

This clone showed up just once. V and J are TRBV28 and TRBJ1-3; 7 bases line up with TRBD1. The CDR3 is made up of 19 amino acids. CDR1 is MDHEN, CDR2 SYDVKM, per germline. Trimming at V came to 5 bases and at J to 1 base, leaving 17 bases not matched to a gene. The CDR3 nucleotides are TGTGCCAGCAGTCCCCGCCCATCGACAGGGAGGATTTCTGGAAACACCATATATTTT. Its translation is CASSPRPSTGRISGNTIYF.

V gene TRBV11-2 combines with J gene TRBJ2-7; perhaps TRBD1 as D (6 bases). The V end lost 4 bases, the J end lost 2 bases, and 15 bases lay between the germline ends. CDR1 SGHAT and CDR2 FQNNGV come from the germline V gene. The CDR3 sequence is 15 residues long. The CDR3 DNA follows: TGTGCCAGCAGCTCCATGGACAGTACCACCTACGAGCAGTACTTC. Residues: CASSSMDSTTYEQYF. Full variable domain (rest looked up from reference TRBV11-2 and TRBJ2-7): EAGVAQSPRYKIIEKRQSVAFWCNPISGHATLYWYQQILGQGPKLLIQFQNNGVVDDSQLPKDRFSAERLKGVDSTLKIQPAKLEDSAVYLCASSSMDSTTYEQYFGPGTRLTVT.

The V gene is TRBV27, the J gene TRBJ2-3, with D tentatively TRBD2 (6 bases). The CDR3 has 16 amino acids. Trimming stripped 4 bases from V and 1 base from J, with 15 bases between. CDR1 and CDR2 (germline): MNHEY, SMNVEV (reference sequence). The CDR3 loop reads CASSSLAATGTDTQYF. The CDR3 nucleotides read TGTGCCAGCAGTTCCTTAGCGGCTACGGGCACAGATACGCAGTATTTT.

The chain links TRBV27 to TRBJ2-7, with 8 bases that match TRBD1. This CDR3 has 13 amino acids. With V trimmed by 6 bases and J by 4 bases, 5 bases remained unmatched. Per the germline V gene, CDR1 is MNHEY and CDR2 is SMNVEV (reference sequence). The DNA of the CDR3 is TGTGCCAGCAGCGTGGGACAGGCTTACGAGCAGTACTTC. As protein: CASSVGQAYEQYF.

V is TRBV10-2 and J is TRBJ2-7; the D gene is possibly TRBD2 (5 bases). V shed 8 bases and J shed 6 bases, with 14 bases lying between them. The length of the CDR3 is 12 residues. Germline V CDR1 and CDR2: WSHSY, SAAADI. CDR3 in amino acids: CASGEFGPEQYF. CDR3 coding DNA: TGCGCCAGCGGGGAGTTCGGGCCCGAGCAGTACTTC.

The chain couples TRBV27 to TRBJ1-3; the match to TRBD1 covers 7 bases. The CDR3 has 16 amino acids. Germline CDR1 is MNHEY and CDR2 is SMNVEV (reference sequence). The V and J ends lost 7 bases and 0 bases, in that order; junction bases with no gene match: 9. The CDR3 region has the DNA TGTGCCAGCACCCAAACAGGGGCCTCCTCTGGAAACACCATATATTTT. This sequence encodes CASTQTGASSGNTIYF.

In regard to this clone: This sample includes further DNA sequences coding for the same CDR3. The J gene is TRBJ2-7, the V gene TRBV11-2; D not certain. Germline CDR1 reads SGHAT; CDR2 reads FQNNGV. The CDR3 extends over 10 amino acids. Trimming left V 4 bases short and J 4 bases short, with 2 bases between. CDR3 residues: CASSSYEQYF. DNA for the CDR3: TGTGCCAGCAGCTCATACGAGCAGTACTTC.

This rearrangement joins TRBV27 to TRBJ2-7, with 10 bases aligning to TRBD2. Trimming removed 5 bases from V and 4 bases from J; junction bases left unmatched: 11. The CDR3 is 16 residues long. Germline CDR1 reads MNHEY; CDR2 reads SMNVEV (reference sequence). Written as DNA, the CDR3 is TGTGCCAGCAGTCCCCACGTCCTAGCGGGAGCTTACGAGCAGTACTTC. This encodes CASSPHVLAGAYEQYF.

The chain recombines TRBV7-6 with TRBJ2-3; TRBD2 might be the D (6 bases). The CDR3 is made up of 15 amino acids. The germline gives CDR1 SGHVS, CDR2 FNYEAQ. V lost 1 base and J lost 2, with 10 bases in between. This CDR3 is CASSLGGLPTDTQYF. Here the CDR3 DNA reads TGTGCCAGCAGCTTAGGGGGACTCCCCACAGATACGCAGTATTTT.

With respect to this clone: The sample contains more than one DNA sequence encoding this CDR3. V gene TRBV27 combines with J gene TRBJ1-5, with TRBD1 matching 9 bases. The CDR3 spans 14 residues. Germline-derived CDR1 and CDR2 are MNHEY and SMNVEV (reference sequence). With V trimmed by 5 bases and J by 2 bases, 1 base remained unmatched. In DNA form, the CDR3 reads TGTGCCAGCAGTCGACAGGGGGGCAATCAGCCCCAGCATTTT. Residues: CASSRQGGNQPQHF.

This sequence joins TRBV7-6 and TRBJ2-5; D gene uncertain. V lost 1 base and J lost 4, with 7 bases in between. Per germline, CDR1 SGHVS and CDR2 FNYEAQ. The CDR3 loop spans 13 amino acids. The CDR3 loop is CASSLGTLETQYF. The CDR3 coding sequence is TGTGCCAGCAGCTTAGGAACACTAGAGACCCAGTACTTC.

The gene calls are TRBV5-5 and TRBJ1-1; no definite D call. This CDR3 has 13 amino acids. V lost 3 bases, J lost 5 bases, and 11 bases lay in between. Germline CDR1 SGHKS, CDR2 YYEKEE (reference sequence). The CDR3 loop reads CASSSETATEAFF. The CDR3 coding sequence is TGTGCCAGCAGCTCTGAGACTGCGACTGAAGCTTTCTTT.

The chain has TRBV18 and TRBJ1-3; 7 bases match TRBD1. The V and J ends lost 4 bases and 5 bases, in that order; junction bases with no gene match: 8. CDR3 length: 15 residues. Germline CDR1 KGHSH, CDR2 LQKENI. The CDR3 reads CASSQTGDPRNTIYF. The CDR3 region has the DNA TGTGCCAGCTCACAAACAGGGGATCCGAGAAACACCATATATTTT.

This sequence joins TRBV27 and TRBJ2-7; D gene ambiguous. This CDR3 is 13 amino acids long. V lost 7 bases and J 3 bases, leaving 13 bases between the germline ends. The germline V gene encodes CDR1 MNHEY and CDR2 SMNVEV (reference sequence). CDR3 DNA: TGTGCCAGCAAGGACCGGACCAGCTACGAGCAGTACTTC. It specifies CASKDRTSYEQYF.

The chain has TRBV4-1 and TRBJ2-2; 7 nucleotides line up with TRBD2. The CDR3 is made up of 17 amino acids. The ends lost 1 base at V and 5 bases at J; junction bases unmatched: 10. Looked up from germline, CDR1 is MGHRA and CDR2 is YSYEKL. CDR3 in DNA: TGCGCCAGCAGCCAAGCCGGACTAGGAAGACGGACCGGGGAGCTGTTTTTT. This gives the protein CASSQAGLGRRTGELFF.

The chain carries TRBV6-5 and TRBJ2-3; 7 bases match TRBD2. The J segment lost 2 bases and the V segment lost 5 bases, leaving 7 bases of the junction unmatched. Germline CDR1 reads MNHEY; CDR2 reads SVGAGI. There are 15 residues in the CDR3. For the CDR3, the DNA is TGTGCCAGCAGTCCCCTAGCGGAGCACACAGATACGCAGTATTTT. Encoded protein: CASSPLAEHTDTQYF.